The 21 T cell receptor beta chains below come from one sample, sequenced in a study of human T cells and chemical hapten exposure. TCRdb analysed the RACE reads with MiXCR anew, one entry per CDR3 protein. The top ten clones hold roughly 2.4% of a sample with about 190,000 distinct CDR3 sequences, around 25% of them seen once. As to time point: patch test 3, about 24 weeks after DPC sensitization. Specified treatment: therapeutic diphenylcyclopropenone sensitization with weekly scalp DPC. Sequenced material: whole blood, taken in connection with sensitization to the hapten diphenylcyclopropenone (DPC). The receptors shown here come from a middle-aged woman with alopecia areata. Some clones in this sample may be carry-over from other donors' samples.

The genes are TRBV28 and TRBJ2-7; 9 bases fit TRBD2. The V and J ends lost 3 bases and 9 bases, in that order; junction bases with no gene match: 3. The CDR3 extends over 12 amino acids. Germline CDR1 and CDR2: MDHEN and SYDVKM. The CDR3 DNA sequence: TGTGCCAGCAGTTTGCTTAGCGGGAGGCAGTACTTC. It codes for CASSLLSGRQYF.

This clonotype was counted between two and nine times. This chain links TRBV5-1 with TRBJ2-3; D is ambiguous. The CDR3 spans 16 residues. Germline CDR1 SGHRS, CDR2 YFSETQ. V lost 4 bases, J lost 2 bases, and 17 bases lay in between. CDR3 region: CASSPGPVETTDTQYF. Here the CDR3 DNA reads TGCGCCAGCAGCCCTGGGCCCGTCGAGACCACAGATACGCAGTATTTT.

This chain connects TRBV7-8 to TRBJ1-2; D possibly corresponds to TRBD1 (5 bases). CDR3 size: 13 residues. Trimming removed 5 bases from V and 4 bases from J, with 11 bases in between. Germline assignment: CDR1 SGHVS and CDR2 FQNEAQ. CDR3 amino acids: CASSPDKAYGYTF. The CDR3, as DNA: TGTGCCAGCAGCCCGGACAAGGCCTATGGCTACACCTTC.

This clonotype was observed a handful of times. One end of the junction is discordant with germline, which a read error may explain. This rearrangement joins TRBV7-2 to TRBJ2-1, with D unclear. This CDR3 region has 11 residues. Germline CDR1 reads SGHTA; CDR2 reads FQGNSA. CDR3 bases: TGTGCCAGCAGCTTAACCCGGCATTCTTCCTTC. Translating it yields CASSLTRHSSF.

This chain uses TRBV28 with TRBJ2-7; 7 nucleotides align to TRBD2. CDR1 MDHEN and CDR2 SYDVKM come from the germline V gene. The junction had 9 bases not matched to a gene; V was cut back by 1 base and J by 0 bases. CDR3 size: 17 residues. Written as DNA, the CDR3 is TGTGCCAGCAGTTTATATCGGGGCGGGAGAGTCTCCTACGAGCAGTACTTC. Protein sequence: CASSLYRGGRVSYEQYF.

The chain couples TRBV5-1 to TRBJ2-5, with a weak D call TRBD2 (6 bases). The CDR3 contains 13 residues. Between the trimmed V and J ends, which lost 6 bases and 7 bases, there was a span of 16 bases. Germline CDR1 SGHRS, CDR2 YFSETQ. The CDR3 DNA reads TGCGCCAGCAAGGGGACGGAGGGAGGGACCCAGTACTTC. Translated, it gives CASKGTEGGTQYF.

This rearrangement joins TRBV11-2 to TRBJ1-4; D not resolved. CDR3 length: 16 amino acids. Trimming removed 1 base from V and 0 bases from J, with 9 bases in between. Germline V CDR1 and CDR2: SGHAT, FQNNGV. CDR3: CASSLGEQATNEKLFF. CDR3 nucleotides: TGTGCCAGCAGCTTAGGGGAGCAGGCAACTAATGAAAAACTGTTTTTT.

This clonotype was picked up a small number of times. The V gene is TRBV5-1, the J gene TRBJ2-1; TRBD2 agrees at 11 bases. The CDR3 runs 17 residues. Trimming removed 3 bases from V and 8 bases from J; junction bases left unmatched: 13. The germline gives CDR1 SGHRS, CDR2 YFSETQ. In DNA, the CDR3 is TGCGCCAGCAGCTCTATTATTAGCGGGAGGGCCTCGGATGAGCAGTTCTTC. Translated, it gives CASSSIISGRASDEQFF.

The chain uses TRBV29-1 and TRBJ2-2; 12 bases map to TRBD2. Trimming removed 5 bases from V and 0 bases from J; junction bases left unmatched: 10. This CDR3 spans 18 amino acids. CDR1 is SQVTM and CDR2 is ANQGSEA in the germline V gene. The chain's CDR3 is CSVTPGLAGWANTGELFF. The CDR3 nucleotides read TGCAGCGTTACACCCGGACTAGCGGGATGGGCGAACACCGGGGAGCTGTTTTTT.

This clonotype has only a few counts. The rearrangement links TRBV6-2 or TRBV6-3 to TRBJ2-7; D is ambiguous. Trimming stripped 0 bases from V and 0 bases from J, with 15 bases between. The CDR3 length is 17 residues. The V gene's germline CDR1 is MNHEY and CDR2 SVGEGT. The CDR3 loop is CASSYSSVRSSSYEQYF. The CDR3 region has the DNA TGTGCCAGCAGTTACTCGTCGGTCAGAAGCAGCTCCTACGAGCAGTACTTC.

This clonotype was detected many times. The genes are TRBV7-3 and TRBJ2-5; no reliable D call. Germline V CDR1 and CDR2: SGHTA, FQGTGA. This CDR3 region has 13 residues. V lost 5 bases, J lost 5 bases, and 12 bases lay in between. CDR3 protein: CASSPTETETQYF. For the CDR3, the DNA is TGTGCCAGCAGCCCCACAGAGACGGAGACCCAGTACTTC. Looking up the rest from reference TRBV7-3 and TRBJ2-5 gives the full variable domain: GAGVSQTPSNKVTEKGKYVELRCDPISGHTALYWYRQSLGQGPEFLIYFQGTGAADDSGLPNDRFFAVRPEGSVSTLKIQRTERGDSAVYLCASSPTETETQYFGPGTRLLVL.

The chain employs TRBV20-1 and TRBJ2-7, with D perhaps assigned TRBD1 or TRBD2 (5 bases each). The CDR3 extends over 13 amino acids. Per the germline V gene, CDR1 is DFQATT and CDR2 is SNEGSKA (reference sequence). V was pared by 3 bases and J by 0 bases, with 9 bases between. As DNA, the CDR3 is TGCAGTGCTAGGGGGACGGACTCCTACGAGCAGTACTTC. Residues: CSARGTDSYEQYF.

This clonotype was found many times. This chain uses TRBV5-1 with TRBJ2-1; TRBD1 aligns across 7 bases. Germline values: CDR1 SGHRS, CDR2 YFSETQ. This CDR3 is 13 amino acids long. J was trimmed by 7 bases and V by 1 base; bases with no gene match: 2. CDR3 nucleotides: TGCGCCAGCAGCTTGACAGGGGTGAATGAGCAGTTCTTC. Translating gives CASSLTGVNEQFF.

The chain combines TRBV20-1 with TRBJ1-4; the D gene is possibly TRBD1 (6 bases). Germline V lookup: CDR1 DFQATT, CDR2 SNEGSKA (reference sequence). This CDR3 contains 14 residues. Trimming took 5 bases from V and 4 from J, leaving 14 bases between them. CDR3 nucleotide sequence: TGCAGTGCTCCTACAGGGTTCAATAATGAAAAACTGTTTTTT. This translates into CSAPTGFNNEKLFF.

CDR3: CSVEDLPASGSRETQYF. The CDR3 DNA sequence: TGCAGCGTTGAAGATCTCCCGGCTAGCGGGAGTAGGGAGACCCAGTACTTC. The genes are TRBV29-1 and TRBJ2-5; 10 bases map to TRBD2. The CDR3 runs 17 residues. CDR1 and CDR2 from the germline V gene are SQVTM and ANQGSEA. The J segment lost 5 bases and the V segment lost 0 bases, leaving 12 bases of the junction unmatched.

This clonotype was observed a few times. The rearrangement joins TRBV7-2 to TRBJ2-7, with TRBD2 identical over 10 bases. Germline CDR1 and CDR2: SGHTA and FQGNSA. V shed 5 bases and J 7 bases; nucleotides not matched to a gene: 11. This CDR3 region has 15 residues. The CDR3: CASSPSGRASGEQYF. The CDR3 DNA reads as TGTGCCAGCAGCCCAAGCGGGAGGGCCTCTGGGGAGCAGTACTTC.

Only a few counts were recorded for this clonotype. The chain links TRBV28 to TRBJ1-2, with unresolved D. Germline-derived CDR1 and CDR2 are MDHEN and SYDVKM. Deletions cut 5 bases from V and 3 bases from J, with 19 bases between. The CDR3 contains 16 residues. The CDR3 loop is CASSRFPQRRDYGYTF. CDR3 in DNA: TGTGCCAGCAGTCGATTTCCCCAGCGTCGGGACTATGGCTACACCTTC.

This sequence joins TRBV20-1 and TRBJ2-3, with D possibly being TRBD2 (6 bases). The CDR3 contains 15 residues. V gave up 1 base and J gave up 0 bases, with 11 bases separating them. Germline assignment: CDR1 DFQATT and CDR2 SNEGSKA (reference sequence). The CDR3 region has the DNA TGCAGTGCTAGAGCTACCGGGACTAGCACAGATACGCAGTATTTT. Translating gives CSARATGTSTDTQYF.

The chain has TRBV10-3 and TRBJ2-5, with 7 positions matching TRBD1. This CDR3 is built from 15 residues. Germline lookup yields CDR1 ENHRY and CDR2 SYGVKD. V gave up 4 bases and J gave up 5 bases; unmatched junction bases: 10. DNA for the CDR3: TGTGCCATCAGTGGGGACAGTCTCCATGCGGAGACCCAGTACTTC. This sequence encodes CAISGDSLHAETQYF.

This chain uses TRBV20-1 with TRBJ1-4; D remains ambiguous. The V gene's germline CDR1 is DFQATT and CDR2 SNEGSKA (reference sequence). Trimming stripped 1 base from V and 8 bases from J, with 8 bases between. The CDR3 has 12 amino acids. CDR3 sequence: CSARGAAEKLFF. CDR3 in DNA: TGCAGTGCTAGAGGGGCAGCGGAAAAACTGTTTTTT.

The CDR3 coding sequence is TGTGCCAGCAGTCCTACAACTAGTGTAGGTTGGCAGTTCTTC. Protein: CASSPTTSVGWQFF. This rearrangement joins TRBV6-5 to TRBJ2-1; possibly TRBD2 for D (5 bases). With 5 bases removed from V and 12 bases from J, the gap between germline ends came to 20 bases. Germline V gene sequence: CDR1 MNHEY, CDR2 SVGAGI. CDR3 size: 14 residues.